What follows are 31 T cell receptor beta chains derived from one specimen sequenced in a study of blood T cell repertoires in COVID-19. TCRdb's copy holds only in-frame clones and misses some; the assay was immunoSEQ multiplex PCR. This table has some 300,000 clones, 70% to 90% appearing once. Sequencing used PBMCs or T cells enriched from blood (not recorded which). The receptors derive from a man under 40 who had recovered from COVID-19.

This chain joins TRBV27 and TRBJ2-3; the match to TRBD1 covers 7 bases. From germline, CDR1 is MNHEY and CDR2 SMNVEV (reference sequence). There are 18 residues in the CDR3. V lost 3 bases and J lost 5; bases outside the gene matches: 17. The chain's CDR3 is CASSFSTPGQLKEDTQYF. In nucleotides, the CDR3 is TGTGCCAGCAGTTTTAGTACCCCGGGACAGCTAAAGGAAGATACGCAGTATTTT.

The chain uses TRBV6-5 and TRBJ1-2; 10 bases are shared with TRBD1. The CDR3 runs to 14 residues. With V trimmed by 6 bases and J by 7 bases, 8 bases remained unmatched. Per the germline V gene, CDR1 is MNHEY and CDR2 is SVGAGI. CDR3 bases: TGTGCCAGCAGCCTCGGGACAGGGGTCCCTGGCTACACCTTC. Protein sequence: CASSLGTGVPGYTF.

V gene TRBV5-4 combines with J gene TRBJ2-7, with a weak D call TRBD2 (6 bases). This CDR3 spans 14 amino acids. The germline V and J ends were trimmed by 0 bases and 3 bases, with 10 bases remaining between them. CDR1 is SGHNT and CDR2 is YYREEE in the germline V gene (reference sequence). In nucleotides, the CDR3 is TGTGCCAGCAGCTTGGGGGGAGGATTCTACGAGCAGTACTTC. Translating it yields CASSLGGGFYEQYF.

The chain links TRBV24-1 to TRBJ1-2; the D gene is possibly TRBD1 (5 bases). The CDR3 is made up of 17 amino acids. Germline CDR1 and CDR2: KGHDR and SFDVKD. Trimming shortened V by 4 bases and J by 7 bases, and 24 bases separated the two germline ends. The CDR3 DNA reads TGTGCCACCAGTGACGCCAGGATAACAGATTTAAGGGGTGGCTACACCTTC. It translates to CATSDARITDLRGGYTF.

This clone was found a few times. In DNA form, the CDR3 reads TGCGCCAGCACCCTAATAGCGGGAAACTACGAGCAGTACTTC. Its translation: CASTLIAGNYEQYF. The V gene is TRBV5-1, the J gene TRBJ2-7, with 8 positions matching TRBD2. The CDR3 is made up of 14 amino acids. The germline CDR1 and CDR2 sequences are SGHRS and YFSETQ. Trimming cost V 6 bases and J 3 bases; bases outside gene matches: 8.

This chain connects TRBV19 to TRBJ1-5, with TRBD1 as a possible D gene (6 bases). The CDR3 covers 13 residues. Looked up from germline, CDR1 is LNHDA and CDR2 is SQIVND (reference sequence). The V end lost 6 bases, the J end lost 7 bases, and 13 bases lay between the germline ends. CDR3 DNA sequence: TGTGCCAGTAGCCTTGGACAGAACCAGCCCCAGCATTTT. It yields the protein CASSLGQNQPQHF.

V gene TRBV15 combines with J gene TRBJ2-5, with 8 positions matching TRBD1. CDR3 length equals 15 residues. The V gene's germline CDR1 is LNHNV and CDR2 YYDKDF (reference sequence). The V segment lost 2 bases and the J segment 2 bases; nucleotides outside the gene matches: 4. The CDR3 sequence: CATSRLWDRQETQYF. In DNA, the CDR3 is TGTGCCACCAGCAGACTATGGGACAGGCAAGAGACCCAGTACTTC.

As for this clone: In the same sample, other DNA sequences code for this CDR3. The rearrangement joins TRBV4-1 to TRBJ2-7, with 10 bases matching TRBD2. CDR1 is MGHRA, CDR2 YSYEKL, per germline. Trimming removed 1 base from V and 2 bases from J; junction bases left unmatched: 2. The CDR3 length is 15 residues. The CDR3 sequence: CASSQVAGGPYEQYF. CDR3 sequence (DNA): TGCGCCAGCAGCCAAGTAGCGGGGGGACCCTACGAGCAGTACTTC.

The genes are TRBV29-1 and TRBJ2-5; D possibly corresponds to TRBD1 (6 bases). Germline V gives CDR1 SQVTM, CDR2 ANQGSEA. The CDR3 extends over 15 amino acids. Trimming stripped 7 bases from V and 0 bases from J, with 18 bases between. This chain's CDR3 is CSGIGQLVYQETQYF. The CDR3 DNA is TGCAGCGGAATAGGACAGTTAGTATACCAAGAGACCCAGTACTTC.

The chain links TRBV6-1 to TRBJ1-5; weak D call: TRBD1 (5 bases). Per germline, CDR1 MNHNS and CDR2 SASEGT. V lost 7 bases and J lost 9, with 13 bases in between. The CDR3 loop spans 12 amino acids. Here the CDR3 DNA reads TGTGCCAGCACGGTAGGGGCTGGGCCCCAGCATTTT. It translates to CASTVGAGPQHF.

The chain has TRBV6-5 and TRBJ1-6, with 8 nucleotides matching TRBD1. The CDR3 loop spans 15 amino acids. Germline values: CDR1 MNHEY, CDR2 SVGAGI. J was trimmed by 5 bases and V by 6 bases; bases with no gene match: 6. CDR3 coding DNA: TGTGCCAGCAGGGCCGGACAGGGCGATAATTCACCCCTCCACTTT. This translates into CASRAGQGDNSPLHF.

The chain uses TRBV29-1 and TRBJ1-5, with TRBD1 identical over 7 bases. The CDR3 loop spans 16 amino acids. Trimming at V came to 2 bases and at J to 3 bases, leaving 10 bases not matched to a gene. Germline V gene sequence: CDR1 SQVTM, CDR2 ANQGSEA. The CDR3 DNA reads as TGCAGCGTTGAACCTCTCCAGACAGGGCCCAATCAGCCCCAGCATTTT. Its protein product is CSVEPLQTGPNQPQHF.

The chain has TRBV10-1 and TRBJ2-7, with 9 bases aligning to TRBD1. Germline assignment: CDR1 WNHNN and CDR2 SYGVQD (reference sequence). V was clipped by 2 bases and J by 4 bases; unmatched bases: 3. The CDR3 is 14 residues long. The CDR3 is CASSEIGQGYEQYF. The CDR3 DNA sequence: TGCGCCAGCAGTGAGATTGGACAGGGGTACGAGCAGTACTTC.

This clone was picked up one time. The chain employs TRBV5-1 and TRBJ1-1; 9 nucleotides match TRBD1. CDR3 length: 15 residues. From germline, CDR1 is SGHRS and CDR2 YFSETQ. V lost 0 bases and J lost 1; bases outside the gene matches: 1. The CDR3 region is CASSLGTGANTEAFF. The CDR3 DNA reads TGCGCCAGCAGCTTGGGGACAGGGGCGAACACTGAAGCTTTCTTT.

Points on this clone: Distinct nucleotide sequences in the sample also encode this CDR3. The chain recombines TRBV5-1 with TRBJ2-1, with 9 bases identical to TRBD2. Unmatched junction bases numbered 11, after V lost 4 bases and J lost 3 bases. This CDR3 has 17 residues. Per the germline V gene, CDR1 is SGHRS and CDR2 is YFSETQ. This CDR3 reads CASSGLAGGGDYNEQFF. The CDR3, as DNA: TGCGCCAGCAGCGGACTCGCGGGAGGGGGGGACTACAATGAGCAGTTCTTC.

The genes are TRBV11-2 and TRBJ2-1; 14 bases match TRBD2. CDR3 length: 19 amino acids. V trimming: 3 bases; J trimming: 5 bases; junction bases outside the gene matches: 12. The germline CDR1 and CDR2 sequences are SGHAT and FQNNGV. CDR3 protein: CASSFQPPLTSGRDNEQFF. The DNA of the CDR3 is TGTGCCAGCAGCTTCCAGCCGCCCCTGACTAGCGGGAGGGACAATGAGCAGTTCTTC.

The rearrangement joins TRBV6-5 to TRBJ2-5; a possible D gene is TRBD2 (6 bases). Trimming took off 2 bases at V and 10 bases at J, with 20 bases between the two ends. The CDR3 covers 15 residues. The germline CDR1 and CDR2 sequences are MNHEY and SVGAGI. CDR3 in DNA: TGTGCCAGCAGTTACGAACCCTCGGAGCGGGTGAACCAGTACTTC. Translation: CASSYEPSERVNQYF.

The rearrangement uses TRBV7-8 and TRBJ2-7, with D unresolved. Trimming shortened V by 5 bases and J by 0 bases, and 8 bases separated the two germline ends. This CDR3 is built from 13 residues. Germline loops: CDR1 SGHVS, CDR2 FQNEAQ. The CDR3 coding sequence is TGTGCCAGCAGCACGTTTAGCTCCTACGAGCAGTACTTC. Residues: CASSTFSSYEQYF. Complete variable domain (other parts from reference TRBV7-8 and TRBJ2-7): GAGVSQSPRYKVAKRGQDVALRCDPISGHVSLFWYQQALGQGPEFLTYFQNEAQLDKSGLPSDRFFAERPEGSVSTLKIQRTQQEDSAVYLCASSTFSSYEQYFGPGTRLTVT.

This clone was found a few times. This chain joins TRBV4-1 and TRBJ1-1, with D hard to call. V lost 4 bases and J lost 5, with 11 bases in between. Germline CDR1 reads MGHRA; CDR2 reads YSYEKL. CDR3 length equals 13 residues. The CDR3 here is CASSPTEFTEAFF. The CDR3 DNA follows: TGCGCCAGCAGCCCTACAGAGTTTACTGAAGCTTTCTTT.

CDR3 loop: CASSFWDRSSYNEQFF. The CDR3 DNA reads TGTGCCAGCAGTTTTTGGGACAGGAGCTCCTACAATGAGCAGTTCTTC. The chain employs TRBV27 and TRBJ2-1; TRBD1 matches at 8 bases. The CDR3 spans 16 residues. J was trimmed by 0 bases and V by 3 bases; bases with no gene match: 4. Germline V lookup: CDR1 MNHEY, CDR2 SMNVEV (reference sequence).

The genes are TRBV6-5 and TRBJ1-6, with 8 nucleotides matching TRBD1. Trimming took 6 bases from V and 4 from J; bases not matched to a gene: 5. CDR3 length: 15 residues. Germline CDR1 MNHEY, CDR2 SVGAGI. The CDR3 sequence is CASRAGTGYNSPLHF. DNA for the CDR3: TGTGCCAGCAGAGCCGGGACAGGTTATAATTCACCCCTCCACTTT.

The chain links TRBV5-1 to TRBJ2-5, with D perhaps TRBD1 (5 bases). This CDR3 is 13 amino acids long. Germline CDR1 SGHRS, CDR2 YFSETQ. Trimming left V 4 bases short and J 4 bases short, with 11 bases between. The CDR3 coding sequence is TGCGCCAGCAGCCCGGACACCGGAGAGACCCAGTACTTC. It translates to CASSPDTGETQYF.

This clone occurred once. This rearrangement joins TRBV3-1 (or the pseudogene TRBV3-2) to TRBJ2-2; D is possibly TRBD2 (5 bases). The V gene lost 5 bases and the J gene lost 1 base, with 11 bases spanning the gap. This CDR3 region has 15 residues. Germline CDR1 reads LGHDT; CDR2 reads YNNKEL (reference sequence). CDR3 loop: CASSSFRENTGELFF. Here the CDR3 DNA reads TGTGCCAGCAGCTCGTTTCGGGAGAACACCGGGGAGCTGTTTTTT.

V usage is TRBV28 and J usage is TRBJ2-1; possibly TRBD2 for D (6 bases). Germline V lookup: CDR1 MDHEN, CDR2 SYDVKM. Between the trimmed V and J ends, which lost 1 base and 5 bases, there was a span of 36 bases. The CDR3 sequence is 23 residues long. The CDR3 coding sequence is TGTGCCAGCAGTTTATCCCCCTTAGGGAACGTACTTATTTGGGGGAGGACCGACAATGAGCAGTTCTTC. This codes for CASSLSPLGNVLIWGRTDNEQFF.

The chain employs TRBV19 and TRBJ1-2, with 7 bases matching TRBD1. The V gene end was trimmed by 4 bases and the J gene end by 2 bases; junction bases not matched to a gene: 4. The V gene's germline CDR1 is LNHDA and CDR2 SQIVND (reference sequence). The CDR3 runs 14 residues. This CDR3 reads CASSTDRLNYGYTF. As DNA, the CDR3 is TGTGCCAGTAGTACGGACAGGCTGAACTATGGCTACACCTTC.

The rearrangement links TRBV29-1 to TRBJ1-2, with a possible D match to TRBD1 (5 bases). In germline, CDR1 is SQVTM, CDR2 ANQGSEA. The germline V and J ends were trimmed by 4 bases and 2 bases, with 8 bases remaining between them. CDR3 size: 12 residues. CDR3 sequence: CSVGSGNYGYTF. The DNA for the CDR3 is TGCAGCGTTGGTTCAGGGAACTATGGCTACACCTTC.

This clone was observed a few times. This CDR3 reads CASSQEGQGARGYTF. The CDR3 region has the DNA TGTGCCAGCAGCCAAGAGGGACAGGGGGCGCGAGGCTACACCTTC. The chain is built from TRBV3-1 (or the pseudogene TRBV3-2) and TRBJ1-2, with 12 bases matching TRBD1. With V trimmed by 0 bases and J by 8 bases, 4 bases remained unmatched. Germline V gives CDR1 LGHDT, CDR2 YNNKEL (reference sequence). The CDR3 contains 15 residues.

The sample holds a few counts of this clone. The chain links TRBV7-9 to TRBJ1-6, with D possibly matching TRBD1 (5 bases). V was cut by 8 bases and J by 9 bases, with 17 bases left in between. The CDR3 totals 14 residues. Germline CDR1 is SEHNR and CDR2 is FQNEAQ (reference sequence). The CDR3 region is CASQPGPQGSPLHF. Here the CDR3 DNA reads TGTGCCAGCCAGCCCGGGCCTCAGGGTTCACCCCTCCACTTT.

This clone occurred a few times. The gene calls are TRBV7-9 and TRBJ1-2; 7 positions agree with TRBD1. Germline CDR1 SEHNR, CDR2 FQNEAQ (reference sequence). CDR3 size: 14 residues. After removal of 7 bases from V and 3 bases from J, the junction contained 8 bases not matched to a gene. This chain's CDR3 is CASNHLGTDYGYTF. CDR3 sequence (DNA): TGTGCCAGCAACCACTTAGGGACAGACTATGGCTACACCTTC.

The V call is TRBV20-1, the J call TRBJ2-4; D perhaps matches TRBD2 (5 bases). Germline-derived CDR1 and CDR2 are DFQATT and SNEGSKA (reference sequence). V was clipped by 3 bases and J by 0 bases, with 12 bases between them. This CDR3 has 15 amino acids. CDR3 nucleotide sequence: TGCAGTGCTAGTCCCAGGACTCAAGCCAAAAACATTCAGTACTTC. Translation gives CSASPRTQAKNIQYF.

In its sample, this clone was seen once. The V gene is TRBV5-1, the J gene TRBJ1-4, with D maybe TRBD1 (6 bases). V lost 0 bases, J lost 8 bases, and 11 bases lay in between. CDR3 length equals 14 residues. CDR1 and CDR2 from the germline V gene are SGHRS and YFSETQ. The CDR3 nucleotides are TGCGCCAGCAGCTTGGCCAGGGGTGAAGAAAAACTGTTTTTT. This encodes CASSLARGEEKLFF.